This T cell receptor (beta chain) was identified during a study of blood T cell repertoires in COVID-19. This CDR3 has 13 amino acids. Germline V lookup: CDR1 SGHAT, CDR2 FQNNGV. V was pared by 4 bases and J by 2 bases, with 5 bases between. The data were produced by immunoSEQ multiplex PCR, yet TCRdb's version contains in-frame clones alone and is incomplete. The sample lists almost 500,000 clones; more than 85% were seen once. The clonotype was recovered from a woman aged 60 to 75 who had recovered from COVID-19. The V call is TRBV11-2, the J call TRBJ2-2; a possible D gene is TRBD2 (5 bases). Sequencing input: PBMCs or T cells enriched from blood (not recorded which). The CDR3 reads CASSWTNTGELFF. DNA of the CDR3: TGTGCCAGCAGCTGGACTAACACCGGGGAGCTGTTTTTT.